Listed here are 9 T cell receptor beta chains from one sample, sequenced in a study of regulatory T cells in long-lasting Graves disease. As for time point: persistent/refractory GD, antithyroid drugs over 5 years with positive TRAb. From PBMCs, RNA was extracted and then used to make the TCR library. Construction of the TCR beta libraries employed iRepertoire HTBI primers in conjunction with Arm-PCR of CDR3 regions. Each CDR3 protein gets one entry after TCRdb re-called the multiplex PCR reads with MiXCR. The data contain under 350,000 distinct CDR3 sequences, 20% to 25% of them singletons. The input for sequencing was peripheral blood mononuclear cells (PBMCs), taken when the disease was refractory, from a patient treated with antithyroid drugs. These receptors were taken from a female donor with Graves disease.

This clonotype has only a few counts. The chain is built from TRBV5-6 and TRBJ2-7, with D perhaps TRBD2 (6 bases). Germline V gene lookup returns CDR1 SGHDT and CDR2 YYEEEE. V lost 1 base, J lost 6 bases, and 11 bases lay in between. This CDR3 has 13 amino acids. The CDR3 bases are TGTGCCAGCAGCTTGATGGGGAGGTCCGAGCAGTACTTC. Amino acid sequence: CASSLMGRSEQYF.

V gene TRBV27 combines with J gene TRBJ2-5, with D possibly matching TRBD1 (7 bases). Germline-derived CDR1 and CDR2 are MNHEY and SMNVEV (reference sequence). CDR3 size: 17 residues. The germline V and J ends were trimmed by 2 bases and 0 bases, with 16 bases remaining between them. The CDR3 sequence: CASSLDSGGLNQETQYF. The CDR3 nucleotides are TGTGCCAGCAGTTTAGACTCAGGGGGACTCAACCAAGAGACCCAGTACTTC.

This clonotype has ten or more counts. The chain couples TRBV7-2 to TRBJ1-4; the D gene is possibly TRBD1 (6 bases). Trimming left V 4 bases short and J 8 bases short, with 17 bases between. The CDR3 loop spans 15 amino acids. CDR1 SGHTA and CDR2 FQGNSA come from the germline V gene. CDR3 in DNA: TGTGCCAGCAGCTACCTACAGGGAGGAGGCGAAAAACTGTTTTTT. Amino acids: CASSYLQGGGEKLFF.

The chain has TRBV7-2 and TRBJ2-7; 11 bases are shared with TRBD2. Germline trimming cut 3 bases from V and 1 base from J; bases unmatched to any gene: 11. CDR1 is SGHTA, CDR2 FQGNSA, per germline. The CDR3 length is 18 residues. The CDR3 protein is CASSFLPAGTSGSYEQYF. The DNA for the CDR3 is TGTGCCAGCAGCTTTCTACCAGCTGGGACTAGCGGATCCTACGAGCAGTACTTC.

This chain uses TRBV7-9 with TRBJ1-3, with 9 bases that match TRBD1. The ends lost 4 bases at V and 7 bases at J; junction bases unmatched: 5. Germline loops: CDR1 SEHNR, CDR2 FQNEAQ (reference sequence). CDR3 size: 14 residues. CDR3 region: CASSWEGTGNTIYF. In DNA form, the CDR3 reads TGTGCCAGCAGCTGGGAAGGGACAGGGAACACCATATATTTT.

This clonotype was counted only a few times. V gene TRBV13 combines with J gene TRBJ2-7; 7 nucleotides match TRBD2. Germline V gene sequence: CDR1 PRHDT, CDR2 FYEKMQ (reference sequence). CDR3 length: 15 residues. With 2 bases clipped from V and 2 bases from J, the junction kept 6 bases outside the gene matches. CDR3 sequence: CASSLLGGVTYEQYF. In DNA form, the CDR3 reads TGTGCCAGCAGCTTATTGGGGGGGGTTACCTACGAGCAGTACTTC.

This clonotype was detected many times. J is TRBJ1-2 and V is TRBV6-2 or TRBV6-3; D gene uncertain. Germline V lookup: CDR1 MNHEY, CDR2 SVGEGT. The CDR3 covers 14 residues. V was trimmed by 0 bases and J by 2 bases, leaving 7 bases between them. The CDR3 DNA reads as TGTGCCAGCAGTTACTCGGACGAAAACTATGGCTACACCTTC. Its translation is CASSYSDENYGYTF.

The rearrangement uses TRBV29-1 and TRBJ2-7; TRBD2 matches 7 bases. The CDR3 is 11 amino acids. Germline CDR1 reads SQVTM; CDR2 reads ANQGSEA. J lost 4 bases, V lost 4 bases, and 1 base had no gene match. The CDR3 region is CSVGGGYEQYF. In nucleotides, the CDR3 is TGCAGCGTTGGGGGGGGATACGAGCAGTACTTC.

In this sample, this clonotype turned up a few times. The chain uses TRBV19 and TRBJ2-2, with 9 bases lining up with TRBD2. Germline values: CDR1 LNHDA, CDR2 SQIVND (reference sequence). J lost 5 bases, V lost 6 bases, and 4 bases had no gene match. This CDR3 contains 14 residues. CDR3 sequence: CASRLAGRTGELFF. As DNA, the CDR3 is TGTGCCAGTAGGCTAGCGGGAAGGACCGGGGAGCTGTTTTTT.